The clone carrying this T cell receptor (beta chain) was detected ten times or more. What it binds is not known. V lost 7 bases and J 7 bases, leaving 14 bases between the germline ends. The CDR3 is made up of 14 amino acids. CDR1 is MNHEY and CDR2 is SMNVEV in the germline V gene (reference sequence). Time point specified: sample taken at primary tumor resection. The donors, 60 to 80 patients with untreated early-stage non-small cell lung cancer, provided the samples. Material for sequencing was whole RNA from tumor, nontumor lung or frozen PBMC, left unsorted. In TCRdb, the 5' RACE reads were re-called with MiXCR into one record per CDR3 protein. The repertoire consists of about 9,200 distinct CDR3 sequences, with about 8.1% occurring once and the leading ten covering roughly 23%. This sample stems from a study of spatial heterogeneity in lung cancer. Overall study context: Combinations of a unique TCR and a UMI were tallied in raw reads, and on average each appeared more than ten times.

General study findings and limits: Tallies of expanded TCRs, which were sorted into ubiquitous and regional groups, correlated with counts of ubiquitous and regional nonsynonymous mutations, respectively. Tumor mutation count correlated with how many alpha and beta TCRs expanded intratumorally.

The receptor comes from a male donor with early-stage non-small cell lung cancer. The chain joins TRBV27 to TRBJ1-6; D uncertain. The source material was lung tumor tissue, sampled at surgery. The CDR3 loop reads CASIDRLANSPLHF. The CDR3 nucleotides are TGTGCCAGCATTGACCGGCTTGCCAATTCACCCCTCCACTTT.